A selection of T cell receptor beta chains follows, all from one sample in a study of blood T cell repertoires in COVID-19. Clones were read by immunoSEQ multiplex PCR, and TCRdb kept only the in-frame ones, dropping some. The data contain around 200,000 clones, roughly 84% of them singletons. The source material was peripheral blood. These receptors all come from a man between 40 and 49 years old with active or convalescent COVID-19. Each CDR3 is given with its conserved first and last residue. Fields, in order: clone size, V gene, J gene, D gene, CDR3 DNA, CDR3 protein. D genes are given only for firm matches. Clone size appears in some rows only: once, few, many, or a class for an expanded clone.

abundance: .; v_gene: TRBV19; j_gene: TRBJ1-4; d_gene: TRBD1; CDR3nt: TGTGCCACAAAGGGGAAGTGGGAAGCAGGGGGTCAAAAACTGTTTTTT; CDR3aa: CATKGKWEAGGQKLFF
abundance: .; v_gene: TRBV7-2; j_gene: TRBJ2-7; d_gene: TRBD2; CDR3nt: TGTGCCAGCAGCACCGGACTAGCGGACGAGCAGTACTTC; CDR3aa: CASSTGLADEQYF
abundance: .; v_gene: TRBV7-9; j_gene: TRBJ1-1; d_gene: .; CDR3nt: TGTGCCAGCAGCTCTCACAGGGATCAGAACACTGAAGCTTTCTTT; CDR3aa: CASSSHRDQNTEAFF
abundance: once; v_gene: TRBV7-3; j_gene: TRBJ2-5; d_gene: .; CDR3nt: TGTGCCAGCAGCTTAAGAGGTGGGCGGCTAGCCGGAGAGACCCAGTACTTC; CDR3aa: CASSLRGGRLAGETQYF
abundance: .; v_gene: TRBV9; j_gene: TRBJ1-2; d_gene: TRBD1; CDR3nt: TGTGCCAGCAGTCATCTACAGGGGATGTCGAACTATGGCTACACCTTC; CDR3aa: CASSHLQGMSNYGYTF
abundance: .; v_gene: TRBV10-3; j_gene: TRBJ1-1; d_gene: .; CDR3nt: TGTGCCATCAGTGGGGGCCAGGCCATGAACACTGAAGCTTTCTTT; CDR3aa: CAISGGQAMNTEAFF
abundance: .; v_gene: TRBV28; j_gene: TRBJ1-5; d_gene: TRBD1; CDR3nt: TGTGCCAGCGGCTTGGGGGCAGGGGGTCAGCCCCAGCATTTT; CDR3aa: CASGLGAGGQPQHF
abundance: few; v_gene: TRBV27; j_gene: TRBJ1-5; d_gene: TRBD1; CDR3nt: TGTGCCAGCAGTTTACAGGGGGCAGGTCAGCCCCAGCATTTT; CDR3aa: CASSLQGAGQPQHF
abundance: .; v_gene: TRBV6-5; j_gene: TRBJ2-5; d_gene: TRBD2; CDR3nt: TGTGCCAGCAGGTCTAGCGGGGGGCAAGAGACCCAGTACTTC; CDR3aa: CASRSSGGQETQYF
abundance: .; v_gene: TRBV5-1; j_gene: TRBJ2-1; d_gene: .; CDR3nt: TGCGCCAGCAGCTTAAGCGGCCTTAGCTCCTACAATGAGCAGTTCTTC; CDR3aa: CASSLSGLSSYNEQFF
abundance: .; v_gene: TRBV4-1; j_gene: TRBJ2-7; d_gene: .; CDR3nt: TGCGCCAGCAGCCAAGACCTAGTTTCCGAGCAGTACTTC; CDR3aa: CASSQDLVSEQYF
abundance: .; v_gene: TRBV27; j_gene: TRBJ2-5; d_gene: TRBD2; CDR3nt: TGTGCCAGCAGTTTAAATCAGAGACTAGCGGCCCAAGAGACCCAGTACTTC; CDR3aa: CASSLNQRLAAQETQYF
abundance: .; v_gene: TRBV5-4; j_gene: TRBJ2-1; d_gene: TRBD2; CDR3nt: TGTGCCAGCACCCCCCCGAGGGCGGGAGGTCTTGATGAGCAGTTCTTC; CDR3aa: CASTPPRAGGLDEQFF
abundance: .; v_gene: TRBV9; j_gene: TRBJ1-2; d_gene: .; CDR3nt: TGTGCCAGCAGCGTAGGTGGCGGGAACTATGGCTACACCTTC; CDR3aa: CASSVGGGNYGYTF
abundance: few; v_gene: TRBV11-1; j_gene: TRBJ2-3; d_gene: .; CDR3nt: TGTGCCAGCAGCTTAGGGGACTTATCCACAGATACGCAGTATTTT; CDR3aa: CASSLGDLSTDTQYF
abundance: .; v_gene: TRBV7-7; j_gene: TRBJ2-7; d_gene: .; CDR3nt: TGTGCTAGCAGCCCAGGGGACGGCTCCTACGAGCAGTACTTC; CDR3aa: CASSPGDGSYEQYF
abundance: .; v_gene: TRBV15; j_gene: TRBJ1-2; d_gene: .; CDR3nt: TGTGCCACCAGCAGGGCGGGCGATGGCTACACCTTC; CDR3aa: CATSRAGDGYTF
abundance: .; v_gene: TRBV7-3; j_gene: TRBJ2-3; d_gene: .; CDR3nt: TGTGCCAGCAGCCCTAGCGTAATCGCAGATACGCAGTATTTT; CDR3aa: CASSPSVIADTQYF
abundance: .; v_gene: TRBV5-6; j_gene: TRBJ2-3; d_gene: TRBD2; CDR3nt: TGTGCCAGCAGCTTTGTCAGCGGGGTAACAGATACGCAGTATTTT; CDR3aa: CASSFVSGVTDTQYF
abundance: .; v_gene: TRBV19; j_gene: TRBJ1-1; d_gene: .; CDR3nt: TGTGCCAGTAGTTCCTGGGCCGGGAACACTGAAGCTTTCTTT; CDR3aa: CASSSWAGNTEAFF
abundance: once; v_gene: TRBV6-1; j_gene: TRBJ2-1; d_gene: TRBD2; CDR3nt: TGTGCCAGCAGTCTCGGGGGGTATGAGCAGTTCTTC; CDR3aa: CASSLGGYEQFF
abundance: once; v_gene: TRBV7-2; j_gene: TRBJ1-6; d_gene: TRBD1; CDR3nt: TGTGCCAGCAGCCCAGACGGGAACAGGGGGGTATCACCCCTCCACTTT; CDR3aa: CASSPDGNRGVSPLHF
abundance: .; v_gene: TRBV6-2/TRBV6-3; j_gene: TRBJ2-7; d_gene: TRBD2; CDR3nt: TGTGCCAGCAGTTACTCAAGGCTAGCGGCCTACGAGCAGTACTTC; CDR3aa: CASSYSRLAAYEQYF
abundance: .; v_gene: TRBV19; j_gene: TRBJ2-4; d_gene: TRBD1; CDR3nt: TGTGCCAGTAGTGACCAGACAGGGGCACGAAACATTCAGTACTTC; CDR3aa: CASSDQTGARNIQYF
abundance: .; v_gene: TRBV19; j_gene: TRBJ2-7; d_gene: TRBD1; CDR3nt: TGTGCCAGTAGTATGACGTCCACAGGGGCAGTCGACGAGCAGTACTTC; CDR3aa: CASSMTSTGAVDEQYF
abundance: .; v_gene: TRBV5-1; j_gene: TRBJ1-1; d_gene: .; CDR3nt: TGCGCCAGCAGCTCGACCGGGGTAGAAATGAGCACTGAAGCTTTCTTT; CDR3aa: CASSSTGVEMSTEAFF
abundance: .; v_gene: TRBV19; j_gene: TRBJ2-1; d_gene: TRBD2; CDR3nt: TGTGCCAGTAGTAGGACTAGCGGGAGTGGTAATGAGCAGTTCTTC; CDR3aa: CASSRTSGSGNEQFF
abundance: few; v_gene: TRBV28; j_gene: TRBJ2-1; d_gene: .; CDR3nt: TGTGCCAGCACAGGTGTGAGCTCCTACAATGAGCAGTTCTTC; CDR3aa: CASTGVSSYNEQFF
abundance: .; v_gene: TRBV6-2/TRBV6-3; j_gene: TRBJ1-1; d_gene: .; CDR3nt: TGTGCCAGCAGTCCCTGGGGGGAGAACACTGAAGCTTTCTTT; CDR3aa: CASSPWGENTEAFF
abundance: .; v_gene: TRBV5-1; j_gene: TRBJ2-3; d_gene: TRBD1; CDR3nt: TGCGCCAGCAGCTTGTCATCAGGACAGGGACGGGATACGCAGTATTTT; CDR3aa: CASSLSSGQGRDTQYF
abundance: .; v_gene: TRBV5-4; j_gene: TRBJ2-5; d_gene: TRBD2; CDR3nt: TGTGCCAGCAGCCTCGGGTCTAGCGGGACTCAAGAGACCCAGTACTTC; CDR3aa: CASSLGSSGTQETQYF
abundance: .; v_gene: TRBV7-2; j_gene: TRBJ2-5; d_gene: TRBD2; CDR3nt: TGTGCCAGCATCTTAGCGGGAGCCCTCGGGGAGACCCAGTACTTC; CDR3aa: CASILAGALGETQYF
abundance: once; v_gene: TRBV11-2; j_gene: TRBJ2-1; d_gene: TRBD1; CDR3nt: TGTGCCAGCAGCGAGACAGGGTACAATGAGCAGTTCTTC; CDR3aa: CASSETGYNEQFF
abundance: .; v_gene: TRBV24-1; j_gene: TRBJ2-3; d_gene: TRBD1; CDR3nt: TGTGCCACCAGTGACTACCTACCGGGACAGAGGATCACAGATACGCAGTATTTT; CDR3aa: CATSDYLPGQRITDTQYF
abundance: .; v_gene: TRBV28; j_gene: TRBJ2-1; d_gene: .; CDR3nt: TGTGCCAGCAGATCACTCCACAATGAGCAGTTCTTC; CDR3aa: CASRSLHNEQFF
abundance: few; v_gene: TRBV9; j_gene: TRBJ1-2; d_gene: .; CDR3nt: TGTGCCAGCAGCCCCTTCAGCGGGGAAGGGGGATATGGCTACACCTTC; CDR3aa: CASSPFSGEGGYGYTF
abundance: .; v_gene: TRBV7-3; j_gene: TRBJ2-5; d_gene: .; CDR3nt: TGTGCCAGCAGCTTAACGGGGCGCCAAGAGACCCAGTACTTC; CDR3aa: CASSLTGRQETQYF